This T cell receptor beta chain appears in the sequencing data of a study of CD8+CD57+ T cells in acquired aplastic anemia. This clonotype was found many times. Its target is unknown. CDR1 is MNHEY and CDR2 is SMNVEV in the germline V gene (reference sequence). Unmatched junction bases numbered 9, after V lost 6 bases and J lost 10 bases. The CDR3 is made up of 14 amino acids. Study-wide results and limits: Between patients and controls, 25 to 30 CD8+ CDR3 sequences were found in common. No significant difference in CD8+ Simpson's diversity was found between patients and controls.

Researchers used genomic DNA as the template to profile TCR beta VDJ and CDR3. TCRdb re-analysed the reads in MiXCR, keeping a single row per CDR3 protein. The table shows about 220,000 distinct CDR3 sequences, with around 32% occurring only once. The chain couples TRBV27 to TRBJ1-6; 7 nucleotides align to TRBD1. This TCR was recovered from a human donor in good health, serving as a control. Sample: sorted CD4+, CD8+, or CD8+CD57+ T cells (not recorded which) from PBMCs. In DNA, the CDR3 is TGTGCCAGCAGATCCGGACAGGAGGACTCACCCCTCCACTTT. This encodes CASRSGQEDSPLHF.